The clone carrying this T cell receptor beta chain showed up just once. This specimen includes other DNA sequences encoding the same CDR3. The CDR3 covers 16 residues. Germline values: CDR1 SQVTM, CDR2 ANQGSEA. V was trimmed by 1 base and J by 11 bases, leaving 23 bases between them. The record originates from a study of shared clonotypes between healthy human individuals. This table comes from immunoSEQ multiplex PCR, and its TCRdb copy is limited to in-frame clones, with some not included. The sample yields about 2 million clones, around 96% seen once. In the naive CD8 group, cells lacked CD45RO and were positively selected for CCR7, so terminally differentiated effector memory CD45RA+ cells were left out.

This receptor was taken from a man aged 18 to 35 in good health. The sequencing input was naive CD8+ T cells sorted from blood. J is TRBJ1-4 and V is TRBV29-1, with no clear D. The chain's CDR3 is CSVEALLAGGSGKLFF. In DNA, the CDR3 is TGCAGCGTTGAAGCCCTCCTAGCGGGAGGTTCTGGGAAACTGTTTTTT.